The 10 T cell receptor beta chains below were found in one sample sequenced in a study of blood T cell repertoires in COVID-19 (dated by TCRdb to 2018 to 2021). Library method: the immunoSEQ multiplex PCR assay. TCRdb re-hosts the immuneACCESS table, in-frame sequences only. Its copies lack some clones; in the studies checked, an unresolved V gene accounts for under half of them, and the cause for the rest is not known. The sample has over 450,000 clones on record, roughly 89% of them singletons. The ten top clones hold approximately 0.9% of the sample. Material for sequencing was peripheral blood. The origin of the receptors is a man in his late teens or twenties with COVID-19, enrolled during active disease.

The V gene is TRBV30, the J gene TRBJ2-5, with no clear D. CDR3 length: 13 amino acids. V gave up 3 bases and J gave up 2 bases, with 10 bases separating them. Germline CDR1 GTSNPN, CDR2 SVGIG (reference sequence). The CDR3 bases are TGTGCCTGGAGCCCGGGTCGACAAGAGACCCAGTACTTC. It specifies CAWSPGRQETQYF.

This clone has a single count. The chain is built from TRBV27 and TRBJ2-6; D is possibly TRBD2 (6 bases). Trimming pared 3 bases from V and 2 bases from J, leaving 8 bases between. From germline, CDR1 is MNHEY and CDR2 SMNVEV (reference sequence). This CDR3 is built from 15 residues. The CDR3 loop reads CASSFGGTGANVLTF. For the CDR3, the DNA is TGTGCCAGCAGTTTCGGGGGTACTGGGGCCAACGTCCTGACTTTC.

This chain joins TRBV24-1 and TRBJ2-5, with 14 bases that match TRBD2. V was pared by 4 bases and J by 5 bases, with 5 bases of the junction left unmatched. CDR3 length: 16 amino acids. CDR1 and CDR2 (germline): KGHDR, SFDVKD. The chain's CDR3 is CATSDQGLAGVETQYF. DNA of the CDR3: TGTGCCACCAGTGACCAGGGACTAGCGGGAGTTGAGACCCAGTACTTC.

The DNA of the CDR3 is TGTGCCAGTAGTACTCGCTCCGGGACAGGGAACCAGCCCCAGCATTTT. Its protein is CASSTRSGTGNQPQHF. The chain couples TRBV19 to TRBJ1-5; 9 positions agree with TRBD1. Looked up from germline, CDR1 is LNHDA and CDR2 is SQIVND (reference sequence). The CDR3 runs 16 residues. V dropped 4 bases and J dropped 7; count of bases not matched to a gene: 11. The variable domain in full, with the rest retrieved from reference TRBV19 and TRBJ1-5, is DGGITQSPKYLFRKEGQNVTLSCEQNLNHDAMYWYRQDPGQGLRLIYYSQIVNDFQKGDIAEGYSVSREKKESFPLTVTSAQKNPTAFYLCASSTRSGTGNQPQHFGDGTRLSIL.

The chain uses TRBV18 and TRBJ2-1; 8 bases agree with TRBD2. CDR3 length: 15 amino acids. With V trimmed by 1 base and J by 7 bases, 6 bases remained unmatched. Germline values: CDR1 KGHSH, CDR2 LQKENI. CDR3 sequence: CASSPRTSSGNEQFF. Written as DNA, the CDR3 is TGTGCCAGCTCACCACGGACTAGCAGTGGTAATGAGCAGTTCTTC.

CDR3 bases: TGTGCCAGCAGCCAAGACGGAGGCGATACGCAGTATTTT. Translation gives CASSQDGGDTQYF. The chain links TRBV14 to TRBJ2-3; D might be TRBD2 (5 bases). Germline V gene lookup returns CDR1 SGHDN and CDR2 FVKESK. Trimming removed 0 bases at V and 6 bases at J, with 7 bases between. The CDR3 covers 13 residues.

The chain uses TRBV5-4 and TRBJ2-3; D might be TRBD1 (7 bases). Trimming cost V 2 bases and J 9 bases, with 16 bases left between them. Germline lookup yields CDR1 SGHNT and CDR2 YYREEE (reference sequence). The CDR3 is 14 residues long. The CDR3 protein is CASSFIGAGGTQYF. The DNA of the CDR3 is TGTGCCAGCAGCTTCATAGGAGCAGGGGGGACGCAGTATTTT.

The gene calls are TRBV15 and TRBJ2-3, with a weak D call TRBD2 (5 bases). This CDR3 has 15 amino acids. V lost 0 bases and J 0 bases, leaving 7 bases between the germline ends. Germline values: CDR1 LNHNV, CDR2 YYDKDF (reference sequence). The CDR3 DNA follows: TGTGCCACCAGCAGAGACGGGAAGAGCACAGATACGCAGTATTTT. The encoded protein is CATSRDGKSTDTQYF.

This chain links TRBV19 with TRBJ2-5, with D possibly being TRBD1 (5 bases). The CDR3 runs 16 residues. CDR1 LNHDA and CDR2 SQIVND come from the germline V gene (reference sequence). V lost 3 bases and J 5 bases, leaving 19 bases between the germline ends. The CDR3 bases are TGTGCCAGTAGTATCGTGGCCAGGGCCCCACGGGAGACCCAGTACTTC. Its translation is CASSIVARAPRETQYF.

The CDR3 DNA follows: TGTGCCAGCACTTTTAGAGGACTAGCGGGAGTAACAGATACGCAGTATTTT. Amino acid sequence: CASTFRGLAGVTDTQYF. This chain joins TRBV27 and TRBJ2-3, with 13 bases lining up with TRBD2. The CDR3 totals 17 residues. J was trimmed by 3 bases and V by 7 bases; bases with no gene match: 10. CDR1 is MNHEY and CDR2 is SMNVEV in the germline V gene (reference sequence).